The 31 T cell receptor beta chains in this list originate from one sample, sequenced in a study of tumor-infiltrating lymphocytes in primary liver carcinoma (TCRdb year 2017). Without any cell sorting, total RNA and DNA were co-extracted from about 20-30 mg of bulk tissue using the AllPrep DNA/RNA mini kit. Sequencing was carried out with an Illumina HiSeq 2500. Using a constant-region primer and ProtoScript II reverse transcriptase, TCRbeta-specific cDNA was reverse-transcribed from around 520 ng total RNA. TCRbeta libraries were built with three nested multiplex PCR rounds, a slightly modified ARM-PCR procedure. Multiplex TRBV1-TRBV30 forward primers and a Cbeta reverse primer were used in the first two PCR rounds, each of which was run for around 10 cycles. TCRdb redid the processing of the public reads, applying fastp at Q25 and MiXCR, and retained in-frame beta chains. Merged by CDR3 protein, the rows form single entries marked with the most common genes and DNA. In this sample the table shows some 130,000 distinct CDR3 sequences, about two thirds of which occur a single time. The biggest ten clones account for more than 8% of the sample.

Sequenced: tumor-adjacent normal liver tissue. Receptors were obtained from an older woman with primary liver carcinoma and hepatitis B virus infection.

This clonotype was seen repeatedly, ten times or more. This chain uses TRBV6-2 or TRBV6-3 with TRBJ2-5; D ambiguous. V lost 7 bases, J lost 0 bases, and 9 bases lay in between. Per the germline V gene, CDR1 is MNHEY and CDR2 is SVGEGT. The CDR3 spans 13 residues. CDR3 DNA: TGTGCCAGCAAGGTCGGCTACCAAGAGACCCAGTACTTC. Its protein product is CASKVGYQETQYF.

This clonotype was counted at least ten times. The chain couples TRBV12-3 or TRBV12-4 to TRBJ2-7; 12 positions agree with TRBD2. CDR3 size: 19 residues. V was clipped by 1 base and J by 0 bases; unmatched bases: 10. The DNA for the CDR3 is TGTGCCAGCAGTTTAGAGGGGCCCCGGACTAGCGGGAACTCCTACGAGCAGTACTTC. Its translation is CASSLEGPRTSGNSYEQYF.

On this clonotype: The junction differs from germline at one of its ends, possibly a read error. CDR3 DNA sequence: TGTGCCAGCAAACCAAGGTGGGATAGACGCAATAACTATGGTTACACCTTC. It translates to CASKPRWDRRNNYGYTF. The chain links TRBV11-2 to TRBJ1-2; D remains ambiguous. Germline CDR1 SGHAT, CDR2 FQNNGV. The CDR3 is 17 amino acids.

Concerning this clonotype itself: Germline and junction disagree at one end, which may indicate a read error. V usage is TRBV6-5 and J usage is TRBJ2-7, with TRBD1 as a possible D gene (6 bases). The CDR3 spans 13 residues. Looked up from germline, CDR1 is MNHEY and CDR2 is SVGAGI. The CDR3 DNA sequence: TGTACCAGCAGTTTGGGACAATCTAGGGAGCAGTACTTC. This gives the protein CTSSLGQSREQYF.

A few counts support this clonotype. At one end, the junction sequence differs from germline, possibly due to a read error. CDR3 coding DNA: TGCGCCAGCAGCCCTCGATTAGCGGGAATTGGATCTTACAATGAGCAGTTCTTC. Its protein is CASSPRLAGIGSYNEQFF. The rearrangement uses TRBV11-2 and TRBJ2-1, with 8 nucleotides matching TRBD2. CDR1 and CDR2 (germline): SGHAT, FQNNGV. The CDR3 extends over 18 amino acids.

The chain joins TRBV29-1 to TRBJ1-2; TRBD1 matches 7 bases. The V gene's germline CDR1 is SQVTM and CDR2 ANQGSEA. The CDR3 totals 12 residues. After removal of 8 bases from V and 7 bases from J, the junction contained 10 bases not matched to a gene. CDR3 sequence (DNA): TGCAGCATTAATCGACAGGGCCTTGGCTACACCTTC. Protein product: CSINRQGLGYTF.

This clonotype ranks as medium-sized. This sequence joins TRBV11-2 and TRBJ2-3; D might be TRBD1 (6 bases). The CDR3 runs 14 residues. The germline V gene has CDR1 SGHAT and CDR2 FQNNGV. Trimming stripped 6 bases from V and 0 bases from J, with 10 bases between. The chain's CDR3 is CASSLGTSTDTQYF. The DNA for the CDR3 is TGTGCCAGCAGTCTCGGGACAAGCACAGATACGCAGTATTTT.

Remarks on this clonotype: A much bigger clone sits one base away, suggesting this may be a read error. The rearrangement joins TRBV14 to TRBJ2-1; D is uncertain. The CDR3 spans 17 residues. Germline-derived CDR1 and CDR2 are SGHDN and FVKESK. V was trimmed by 2 bases and J by 4 bases, leaving 18 bases between them. CDR3 DNA: TGTGCCAGCAGCCAAAAATGGAGCTCCCCCCCGTACAATGAGCAGTTCTTC. Its protein product is CASSQKWSSPPYNEQFF.

Comments on this clonotype: One end of the junction does not line up with germline, which may come from a read error. The rearrangement joins TRBV19 to TRBJ2-7, with D perhaps TRBD1 (6 bases). The CDR3 extends over 15 amino acids. Germline CDR1 reads LNHDA; CDR2 reads SQIVND (reference sequence). The CDR3 region is CTSSIEAGVPHEQYF. The CDR3 DNA sequence: TGTACCAGTAGTATTGAGGCAGGGGTCCCCCACGAGCAGTACTTC.

About this clonotype itself: The conserved final phenylalanine or tryptophan is absent from the CDR3, which likely points to a read error. V gene TRBV4-1 combines with J gene TRBJ2-7; D is unresolved. The CDR3 contains 16 residues. The germline V gene encodes CDR1 MGHRA and CDR2 YSYEKL. With 0 bases removed from V and 0 bases from J, the gap between germline ends came to 12 bases. CDR3 sequence (DNA): TGCGCCAGCAGCCAAGAGCGGACCCTGAGCTCCTACGAGCAGTACCTC. This encodes CASSQERTLSSYEQYL.

In its sample, this clonotype was seen once. An end of the junction does not agree with germline; a read error may underlie this. The chain uses TRBV6-5 and TRBJ1-2; possible D gene TRBD1, 6 bases. This CDR3 is built from 12 residues. Germline CDR1 is MNHEY and CDR2 is SVGAGI. The CDR3 coding sequence is TGTGACAGCAGTGCGTGGGGGGGCGGCTACACCTTC. It encodes CDSSAWGGGYTF.

A single count supports this clonotype. A single base separates this from a much larger clone, so it may be a read error. The rearrangement uses TRBV30 and TRBJ2-3; the match to TRBD2 covers 12 bases. The CDR3 contains 19 residues. CDR1 and CDR2 (germline): GTSNPN, SVGIG (reference sequence). The CDR3 DNA reads TGTGCCTGGAACCCGCCGCTAGCGGGAGGGCGGGGGGACACAGATAGGCAGTATTTT. Amino acids: CAWNPPLAGGRGDTDRQYF.

The chain employs TRBV6-5 and TRBJ1-1; 9 bases are shared with TRBD1. The CDR3 sequence is 14 residues long. Germline values: CDR1 MNHEY, CDR2 SVGAGI. Unmatched junction bases numbered 11, after V lost 11 bases and J lost 4 bases. The CDR3 DNA reads as TGTGCCGACAGTTACAGGGGGCTTGGCACTGAAGCTTTCTTT. Its protein product is CADSYRGLGTEAFF.

Points on this clonotype: This is likely a read error, given that the CDR3 carries no conserved phenylalanine or tryptophan at its end. CDR3 nucleotides: TGTGCCAGCAGTTATTCGACAGGGGGCCACGAGCAGTACTAC. This sequence encodes CASSYSTGGHEQYY. The V call is TRBV6-5, the J call TRBJ2-7; 10 bases match TRBD1. Germline lookup yields CDR1 MNHEY and CDR2 SVGAGI. CDR3 length: 14 amino acids. J gave up 5 bases and V 3 bases, and 4 bases lay outside the gene matches.

This clonotype was observed a single time. It may be a read error: a sequence one base away is much more abundant. The V and J genes are TRBV7-9 and TRBJ2-4; a weak D match, TRBD2 (6 bases). V lost 4 bases to trimming and J lost 3 bases, with 16 bases between them. Per germline, CDR1 SEHNR and CDR2 FQNEAQ (reference sequence). There are 16 residues in the CDR3. CDR3: CASSSGLSGVKNIQYF. The CDR3 region has the DNA TGTGCCAGCAGCTCCGGACTATCTGGGGTCAAAAACATTCAGTACTTC. Full variable domain (remainder filled in from reference TRBV7-9 and TRBJ2-4): DTGVSQNPRHKITKRGQNVTFRCDPISEHNRLYWYRQTLGQGPEFLTYFQNEAQLEKSRLLSDRFSAERPKGSFSTLEIQRTEQGDSAMYLCASSSGLSGVKNIQYFGAGTRLSVL.

With respect to this clonotype: No conserved phenylalanine or tryptophan ends this CDR3, so it is likely a read error. The chain carries TRBV11-2 and TRBJ2-2; D gene uncertain. Germline-derived CDR1 and CDR2 are SGHAT and FQNNGV. Trimming took 7 bases from V and 5 from J, leaving 17 bases between them. The CDR3 runs to 15 residues. The CDR3 is CASNPPQGATGELFL. The CDR3 DNA reads as TGTGCCAGCAACCCTCCGCAAGGAGCGACCGGGGAGCTGTTTCTT.

The CDR3 nucleotides are TGTGCCAACGGCTTAGAGGGTGGGGAGGACAATGAGCAGTTCTTC. This encodes CANGLEGGEDNEQFF. The chain carries TRBV11-2 and TRBJ2-1; D might be TRBD2 (6 bases). Germline V gives CDR1 SGHAT, CDR2 FQNNGV. The CDR3 has 15 residues. The V end lost 10 bases, the J end lost 5 bases, and 21 bases lay between the germline ends.

This clonotype is a singleton in its sample. V is TRBV24-1 and J is TRBJ2-1; 9 positions match TRBD2. CDR1 KGHDR and CDR2 SFDVKD come from the germline V gene. V lost 5 bases and J lost 8; bases outside the gene matches: 12. This CDR3 comprises 16 residues. Here the CDR3 reads CATSAARVAGAHEQFF. The CDR3 bases are TGTGCCACCAGTGCCGCGCGGGTAGCGGGAGCACATGAGCAGTTCTTC.

With regard to this clonotype: Compared with germline, one end of the junction differs, possibly owing to a read error. The V and J genes are TRBV11-2 and TRBJ2-3; possible D gene TRBD1, 5 bases. CDR1 is SGHAT and CDR2 is FQNNGV in the germline V gene. This CDR3 is 16 amino acids long. This CDR3 reads CVSSFFLGLCTDTQYF. The DNA of the CDR3 is TGTGTCAGCAGCTTCTTTCTGGGGCTTTGCACAGATACGCAGTATTTT.

To note about this clonotype: The junction departs from the called germline gene at one end, perhaps through a read error. The chain carries TRBV28 and TRBJ2-7; D ambiguous. CDR3 length equals 13 residues. The germline V gene encodes CDR1 MDHEN and CDR2 SYDVKM. CDR3 sequence reads: CVSRRTSSYEQYF. The DNA of the CDR3 is TGTGTCAGCAGGCGAACAAGCTCCTACGAGCAGTATTTC.

Remarks on this clonotype: A read error is possible here, since a much larger clone lies one base away. This chain links TRBV29-1 with TRBJ2-4; 8 bases fit TRBD1. After removal of 6 bases from V and 9 bases from J, the junction contained 13 bases not matched to a gene. This CDR3 is 14 amino acids long. Germline values: CDR1 SQVTM, CDR2 ANQGSEA. Here the CDR3 DNA reads TGCAGCGTCTGGACAGGGACAGAGGGAAGCATTCAGTACTTC. Translating it yields CSVWTGTEGSIQYF.

Details on this clonotype: The junction departs from the called germline gene at one end, perhaps through a read error. V is TRBV11-2 and J is TRBJ2-7; a weak D match, TRBD2 (5 bases). The J call may not be correct, given that the DNA end is closer to TRBJ2-1. CDR1 and CDR2 (germline): SGHAT, FQNNGV. This CDR3 contains 16 residues. The CDR3 nucleotides are TGTACCAGCAGCTTAGGCGTAGGGAGCTCCTACAATGAGCAGTTCTTC. Translation gives CTSSLGVGSSYNEQFF.

As concerns this clonotype: At one of its ends the junction is not consistent with the germline gene, which may arise from a read error. V is TRBV11-1 and J is TRBJ2-7, with D possibly being TRBD2 (5 bases). CDR1 is SGHAT, CDR2 FQDESV, per germline (reference sequence). The CDR3 has 13 amino acids. The CDR3 is CASSLAEADEQCF. CDR3 DNA sequence: TGTGCCAGCAGCTTAGCGGAGGCGGATGAGCAATGCTTC.

With respect to this clonotype: At one end, the junction sequence differs from germline, possibly due to a read error. This chain joins TRBV5-1 and TRBJ2-5, with 11 positions matching TRBD1. There are 15 residues in the CDR3. Germline CDR1 is SGHRS and CDR2 is YFSETQ. CDR3 nucleotide sequence: TGCGCCGGCAGCCTGGGACAGGGGGGTGTGGAGACCCACTACTTC. Its translation: CAGSLGQGGVETHYF.

In regard to this clonotype: One end of the junction does not line up with germline, which may come from a read error. This chain connects TRBV6-1 to TRBJ2-7; TRBD2 agrees at 7 bases. Germline CDR1 reads MNHNS; CDR2 reads SASEGT. The CDR3 runs to 15 residues. The CDR3 DNA sequence: TGTGCCAACAGCGTTCTAGGGGAGGGCCCCTACGAGGAGTACTTC. This gives the protein CANSVLGEGPYEEYF.

As regards this clonotype: A clone one base away is much larger, so this may be a read error. The chain combines TRBV5-8 with TRBJ2-3; no firm D call. Germline CDR1 reads SGHTS; CDR2 reads YDEGEE. Trimming cost V 6 bases and J 11 bases, with 16 bases left between them. This CDR3 has 12 residues. DNA for the CDR3: TGTGCCAGCACCGAGGTGCGGTATAAGCAGTATTTT. As protein: CASTEVRYKQYF.

A remark on this clonotype: A read error may explain this, as a much larger clone is one base away. The CDR3 loop is CASSLGPETDTLYF. CDR3 DNA: TGCGCCAGCAGCTTGGGACCGGAAACAGATACGCTGTATTTT. The chain uses TRBV5-1 and TRBJ2-3; no clear D gene. CDR3 size: 14 residues. Germline assignment: CDR1 SGHRS and CDR2 YFSETQ. Full variable domain (outside the CDR3, taken from reference TRBV5-1 and TRBJ2-3): KAGVTQTPRYLIKTRGQQVTLSCSPISGHRSVSWYQQTPGQGLQFLFEYFSETQRNKGNFPGRFSGRQFSNSRSEMNVSTLELGDSALYLCASSLGPETDTLYFGPGTRLTVL.

As regards this clonotype: A read error is likely, as this CDR3 ends without the conserved phenylalanine or tryptophan. The J gene is TRBJ1-1, the V gene TRBV29-1; D unresolved. There are 11 residues in the CDR3. Germline V lookup: CDR1 SQVTM, CDR2 ANQGSEA. CDR3: CGASFYTEAFS. The CDR3, as DNA: TGCGGCGCCTCTTTTTACACTGAAGCTTTCTCT.

About this clonotype itself: Its ends do not fully match the called genes, so a read error is possible. J is TRBJ2-2 and V is TRBV29-1; 9 positions match TRBD1. The CDR3 runs to 12 residues. Germline V gene data show CDR1 as SQVTM and CDR2 as ANQGSEA. CDR3 nucleotide sequence: TGCAGCGCTAGGACAGGGGCCGGGGAACTGGTTTTT. This sequence encodes CSARTGAGELVF.

This clonotype has at least ten counts. This chain connects TRBV10-3 to TRBJ2-1, with 9 bases aligning to TRBD2. After removal of 4 bases from V and 7 bases from J, the junction contained 8 bases not matched to a gene. Germline V lookup: CDR1 ENHRY, CDR2 SYGVKD. The CDR3 is made up of 15 amino acids. CDR3 in amino acids: CAISGGASGKNEQFF. CDR3 DNA sequence: TGTGCCATCAGTGGAGGGGCTAGCGGGAAAAATGAGCAGTTCTTC.

About this clonotype: Because it lacks the conserved phenylalanine or tryptophan at the end, this CDR3 is likely a read error. The genes are TRBV4-1 and TRBJ2-2; TRBD2 agrees at 13 bases. Germline CDR1 MGHRA, CDR2 YSYEKL. The CDR3 sequence is 15 residues long. The CDR3 sequence: CANSQGTSGIGELFL. For the CDR3, the DNA is TGCGCCAACAGCCAAGGGACTAGCGGGATCGGTGAGCTGTTTTTA.